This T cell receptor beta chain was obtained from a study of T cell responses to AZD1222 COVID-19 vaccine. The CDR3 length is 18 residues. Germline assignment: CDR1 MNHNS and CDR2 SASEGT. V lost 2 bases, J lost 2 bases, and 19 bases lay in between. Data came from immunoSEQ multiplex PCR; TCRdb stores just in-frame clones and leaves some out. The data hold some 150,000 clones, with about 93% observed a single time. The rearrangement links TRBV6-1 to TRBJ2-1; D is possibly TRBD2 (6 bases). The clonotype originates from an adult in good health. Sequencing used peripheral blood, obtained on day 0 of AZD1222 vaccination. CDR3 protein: CASSEFMGGPGPYNEQFF. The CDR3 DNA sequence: TGTGCCAGCAGTGAATTTATGGGGGGTCCGGGGCCCTACAATGAGCAGTTCTTC.